Shown below are 23 T cell receptor beta chains from a single sample sequenced in a study of post-analysis software for immune sequencing data. Overall study results and limits: Controls had lower frequencies than patients of about 5 TRBV segments, which included TRBV5-6, TRBV5-1 and TRBV20-1.

Which antigens these TCRs recognize remains unknown. Unique molecular identifiers had been added to the TCR beta cDNA libraries. One entry per CDR3 protein, called by TCRdb with MiXCR from the PCR reads. This sample has 400,000 to 500,000 distinct CDR3 sequences, with 35% to 45% found just once. What was sequenced was blood. The receptors stem from a girl aged 2 to 9 with multiple sclerosis.

This chain joins TRBV6-6 and TRBJ1-1, with a weak D call TRBD1 (5 bases). The V gene lost 6 bases and the J gene lost 1 base, with 9 bases spanning the gap. This CDR3 region has 13 residues. CDR1 is MNHNY, CDR2 SVGAGI, per germline (reference sequence). In DNA form, the CDR3 reads TGTGCCAGCAGGGGTGGGACGAACACTGAAGCTTTCTTT. It is translated as CASRGGTNTEAFF.

The chain joins TRBV9 to TRBJ2-1; 11 nucleotides align to TRBD1. The CDR3 is 17 amino acids. Germline loops: CDR1 SGDLS, CDR2 YYNGEE. Trimming cost V 4 bases and J 0 bases; bases outside gene matches: 6. CDR3 loop: CASSLLGTGGSYNEQFF. DNA for the CDR3: TGTGCCAGCAGCTTACTGGGGACAGGGGGCTCCTACAATGAGCAGTTCTTC.

This sequence joins TRBV7-6 and TRBJ1-6; TRBD1 aligns across 7 bases. The CDR3 runs to 16 residues. Germline values: CDR1 SGHVS, CDR2 FNYEAQ. V lost 5 bases and J lost 9; bases outside the gene matches: 13. This chain's CDR3 is CASSPFQGQILSPLHF. The CDR3 coding sequence is TGTGCCAGCAGCCCTTTCCAGGGACAGATACTTTCACCCCTCCACTTT.

The chain has TRBV12-3 or TRBV12-4 and TRBJ2-5; 7 positions match TRBD1. V was clipped by 5 bases and J by 1 base; unmatched bases: 13. This CDR3 is built from 17 residues. The CDR3: CASSRLQGSLIQETQYF. The CDR3 nucleotides are TGTGCCAGCAGTCGATTACAGGGGAGTTTGATCCAAGAGACCCAGTACTTC.

The V and J genes are TRBV7-2 and TRBJ2-1, with D possibly being TRBD1 (6 bases). Trimming took off 1 base at V and 6 bases at J, with 10 bases between the two ends. In germline, CDR1 is SGHTA, CDR2 FQGNSA. This CDR3 is 14 amino acids long. The CDR3 spells CASSLDRAANEQFF. As DNA, the CDR3 is TGTGCCAGCAGCTTAGACAGGGCGGCCAATGAGCAGTTCTTC. Supplemented by reference TRBV7-2 and TRBJ2-1, the full variable domain reads GAGVSQSPSNKVTEKGKDVELRCDPISGHTALYWYRQSLGQGLEFLIYFQGNSAPDKSGLPSDRFSAERTGGSVSTLTIQRTQQEDSAVYLCASSLDRAANEQFFGPGTRLTVL.

This clonotype showed up just once. The rearrangement joins TRBV20-1 to TRBJ1-5, with TRBD1 matching 8 bases. The CDR3 is made up of 14 amino acids. Germline-derived CDR1 and CDR2 are DFQATT and SNEGSKA (reference sequence). J lost 2 bases, V lost 3 bases, and 3 bases had no gene match. In DNA, the CDR3 is TGCAGTGCTAGGGACAGGGCAGGCAATCAGCCCCAGCATTTT. Protein product: CSARDRAGNQPQHF.

This chain links TRBV27 with TRBJ2-1, with 13 nucleotides matching TRBD2. V trimming: 6 bases; J trimming: 10 bases; junction bases outside the gene matches: 9. The CDR3 is 15 residues long. Germline loops: CDR1 MNHEY, CDR2 SMNVEV (reference sequence). In DNA, the CDR3 is TGTGCCAGCAGCCGGGGACTAGCGGGGTCCTACGAGCAGTTCTTC. This codes for CASSRGLAGSYEQFF.

The chain couples TRBV28 to TRBJ1-2; D gene ambiguous. CDR1 is MDHEN, CDR2 SYDVKM, per germline. The CDR3 sequence is 15 residues long. V was cut by 5 bases and J by 2 bases, with 15 bases left in between. The CDR3 region is CASSTTGRANYGYTF. The CDR3 nucleotides are TGTGCCAGCAGTACCACCGGACGGGCGAACTATGGCTACACCTTC.

This clonotype was detected only a few times. V usage is TRBV29-1 and J usage is TRBJ2-3; TRBD2 agrees at 8 bases. The junction had 5 bases not matched to a gene; V was cut back by 6 bases and J by 0 bases. The CDR3 is 14 residues long. Looked up from germline, CDR1 is SQVTM and CDR2 is ANQGSEA. The CDR3 sequence is CSVTGLESTDTQYF. CDR3 bases: TGCAGCGTGACGGGACTAGAGAGCACAGATACGCAGTATTTT.

The chain is built from TRBV29-1 and TRBJ1-1; tentative D call: TRBD1 (5 bases). The length of the CDR3 is 13 residues. The germline CDR1 and CDR2 sequences are SQVTM and ANQGSEA. V lost 7 bases and J lost 0, with 12 bases in between. The CDR3 bases are TGCAGCGCGTACGCGGGGGTGAACACTGAAGCTTTCTTT. It encodes CSAYAGVNTEAFF.

This clonotype showed up just a few times. The genes are TRBV29-1 and TRBJ2-1; D is unresolved. The CDR3 is 15 residues long. The V and J ends lost 1 base and 0 bases respectively, with 10 bases between them. The germline gives CDR1 SQVTM, CDR2 ANQGSEA. CDR3 bases: TGCAGCGTTGAAGGAAGTGAAAGCTCCTACAATGAGCAGTTCTTC. It encodes CSVEGSESSYNEQFF.

The J gene is TRBJ2-7, the V gene TRBV9; 7 bases map to TRBD2. Germline lookup yields CDR1 SGDLS and CDR2 YYNGEE. This CDR3 has 15 residues. V trimming: 3 bases; J trimming: 3 bases; junction bases outside the gene matches: 9. For the CDR3, the DNA is TGTGCCAGCAGCGCCTCTTCGGGCGGGAGCTACGAGCAGTACTTC. It yields the protein CASSASSGGSYEQYF.

The CDR3 region is CASMVGTSLTDTQYF. As DNA, the CDR3 is TGTGCCAGCATGGTGGGGACTAGCCTCACAGATACGCAGTATTTT. The rearrangement links TRBV28 to TRBJ2-3, with 9 bases fitting TRBD2. The CDR3 spans 15 residues. In germline, CDR1 is MDHEN, CDR2 SYDVKM. With V trimmed by 7 bases and J by 2 bases, 7 bases remained unmatched. The full variable domain, in which reference TRBV28 and TRBJ2-3 provide the parts outside the CDR3, is DVKVTQSSRYLVKRTGEKVFLECVQDMDHENMFWYRQDPGLGLRLIYFSYDVKMKEKGDIPEGYSVSREKKERFSLILESASTNQTSMYLCASMVGTSLTDTQYFGPGTRLTVL.

The rearrangement links TRBV12-3 or TRBV12-4 to TRBJ1-2; TRBD1 aligns across 12 bases. There are 18 residues in the CDR3. The ends lost 6 bases at V and 5 bases at J; junction bases unmatched: 16. The CDR3 nucleotides read TGTGCCAGCAGGCTTAACCGGGACAGGGGGCGGATTGGGTATGGCTACACCTTC. It yields the protein CASRLNRDRGRIGYGYTF.

For this clonotype: A much larger clonotype is one base distant, so this may be a read error. The V gene is TRBV14, the J gene TRBJ2-3; possible D gene TRBD2, 6 bases. Germline V CDR1 and CDR2: SGHDN, FVKESK. This CDR3 is built from 15 residues. The CDR3 DNA is TGTGCCGGCAGCCAAGCGGGTGTTTTCACAGATACGCAGTATTTT. Protein product: CAGSQAGVFTDTQYF.

This clonotype was seen a single time. The chain carries TRBV2 and TRBJ1-5, with no clear D. The CDR3 has 15 residues. Trimming took off 3 bases at V and 3 bases at J, with 12 bases between the two ends. Germline V CDR1 and CDR2: SNHLY, FYNNEI. The CDR3 reads CASSEDGLDNQPQHF. The CDR3 nucleotides are TGTGCCAGCAGTGAGGACGGACTCGACAATCAGCCCCAGCATTTT.

On this clonotype itself: An end of the junction differs from the germline gene, which may be a read error. The gene calls are TRBV6-2 or TRBV6-3 and TRBJ1-2, with D hard to call. The CDR3 totals 11 residues. The germline gives CDR1 MNHEY, CDR2 SVGEGT. The CDR3 spells CASSYDHGYTF. In nucleotides, the CDR3 is TGTGCCAGCAGTTATGATCATGGTTACACCTTC.

The chain joins TRBV20-1 to TRBJ1-1, with D tentatively TRBD1 (6 bases). In germline, CDR1 is DFQATT, CDR2 SNEGSKA (reference sequence). With 2 bases removed from V and 6 bases from J, the gap between germline ends came to 16 bases. This CDR3 has 14 amino acids. The CDR3, as DNA: TGCAGTGCTAGATCCGGGGGGGGGCTGGCTGAAGCTTTCTTT. Its translation: CSARSGGGLAEAFF.

This sequence joins TRBV10-3 and TRBJ2-7; possible D gene TRBD1, 6 bases. The CDR3 runs to 12 residues. Looked up from germline, CDR1 is ENHRY and CDR2 is SYGVKD. The V end lost 10 bases, the J end lost 3 bases, and 13 bases lay between the germline ends. Here the CDR3 DNA reads TGTGCCAGCAGGGAAGGGGGCTACGAGCAGTACTTC. Its translation: CASREGGYEQYF.

The chain recombines TRBV6-5 with TRBJ2-4, with TRBD2 identical over 8 bases. The end of the DNA is better explained by TRBJ2-7, so the J call may be wrong. CDR1 MNHEY and CDR2 SVGAGI come from the germline V gene. The CDR3 runs to 13 residues. CDR3 sequence: CASGERGYYEQYF. CDR3 sequence (DNA): TGTGCCAGCGGGGAGCGGGGGTACTACGAGCAGTACTTC.

This clonotype was picked up many times. The chain couples TRBV29-1 to TRBJ2-5, with 9 positions matching TRBD2. This CDR3 region has 13 residues. V gave up 4 bases and J gave up 5 bases; unmatched junction bases: 5. CDR1 SQVTM and CDR2 ANQGSEA come from the germline V gene. In DNA, the CDR3 is TGCAGCGTTGGGGGTAGCGGGAGTGAGACCCAGTACTTC. Translated, it gives CSVGGSGSETQYF.

The chain joins TRBV7-6 to TRBJ2-5; D is unresolved. The V end lost 1 base, the J end lost 4 bases, and 10 bases lay between the germline ends. The CDR3 runs to 14 residues. Per the germline V gene, CDR1 is SGHVS and CDR2 is FNYEAQ. The CDR3 region is CASSLVVAVETQYF. CDR3 nucleotide sequence: TGTGCCAGCAGCTTAGTCGTGGCAGTAGAGACCCAGTACTTC.

On this clonotype itself: This may stem from a read error, because a much larger clone lies one nucleotide away. The chain joins TRBV29-1 to TRBJ2-4; possible D gene TRBD1, 6 bases. The CDR3 loop spans 18 amino acids. CDR1 SQVTM and CDR2 ANQGSEA come from the germline V gene. The ends were cut back, 6 bases at V and 2 bases at J, with 26 bases in the middle. CDR3 DNA sequence: TGCAGCGTACGACATGGGACCCGGGGCAGGGGACCCAAAAACATTCAGTACTTC. Residues: CSVRHGTRGRGPKNIQYF.